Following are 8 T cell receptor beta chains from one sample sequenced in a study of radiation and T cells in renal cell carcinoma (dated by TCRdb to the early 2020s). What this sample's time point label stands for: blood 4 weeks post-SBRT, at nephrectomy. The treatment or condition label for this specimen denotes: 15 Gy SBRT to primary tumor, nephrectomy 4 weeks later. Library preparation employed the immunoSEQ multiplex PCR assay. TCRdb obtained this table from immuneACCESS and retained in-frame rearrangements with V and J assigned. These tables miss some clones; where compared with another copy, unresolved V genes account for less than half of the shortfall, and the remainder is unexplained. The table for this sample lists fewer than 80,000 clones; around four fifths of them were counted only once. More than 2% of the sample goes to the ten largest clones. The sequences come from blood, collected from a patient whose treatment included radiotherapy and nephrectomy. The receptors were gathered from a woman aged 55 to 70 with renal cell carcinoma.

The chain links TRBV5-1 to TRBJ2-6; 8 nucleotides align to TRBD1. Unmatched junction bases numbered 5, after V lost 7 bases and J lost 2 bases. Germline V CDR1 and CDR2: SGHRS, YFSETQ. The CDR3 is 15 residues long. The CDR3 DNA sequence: TGCGCCAGCTGGACAGGGTTAGCTGGGGCCAACGTCCTGACTTTC. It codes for CASWTGLAGANVLTF.

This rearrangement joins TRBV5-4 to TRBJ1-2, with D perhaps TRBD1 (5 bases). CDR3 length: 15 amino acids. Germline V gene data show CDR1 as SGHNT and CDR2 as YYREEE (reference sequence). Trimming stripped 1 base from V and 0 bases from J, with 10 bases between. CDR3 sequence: CASSLLGGTNYGYTF. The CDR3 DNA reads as TGTGCCAGCAGCTTGTTGGGGGGAACTAACTATGGCTACACCTTC. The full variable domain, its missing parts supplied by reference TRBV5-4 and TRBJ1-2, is ETGVTQSPTHLIKTRGQQVTLRCSSQSGHNTVSWYQQALGQGPQFIFQYYREEENGRGNFPPRFSGLQFPNYSSELNVNALELDDSALYLCASSLLGGTNYGYTFGSGTRLTVV.

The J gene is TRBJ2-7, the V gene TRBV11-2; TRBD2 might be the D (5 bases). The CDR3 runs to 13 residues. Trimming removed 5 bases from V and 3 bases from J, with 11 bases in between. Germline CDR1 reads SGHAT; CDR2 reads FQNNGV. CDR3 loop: CASSPPAVYEQYF. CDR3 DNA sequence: TGTGCCAGCAGCCCCCCAGCGGTCTACGAGCAGTACTTC.

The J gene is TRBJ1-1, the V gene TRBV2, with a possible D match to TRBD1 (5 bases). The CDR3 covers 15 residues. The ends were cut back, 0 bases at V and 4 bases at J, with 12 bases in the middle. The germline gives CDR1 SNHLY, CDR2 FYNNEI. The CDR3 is CASSEALRGGTEAFF. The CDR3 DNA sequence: TGTGCCAGCAGTGAAGCGCTTCGGGGGGGCACTGAAGCTTTCTTT.

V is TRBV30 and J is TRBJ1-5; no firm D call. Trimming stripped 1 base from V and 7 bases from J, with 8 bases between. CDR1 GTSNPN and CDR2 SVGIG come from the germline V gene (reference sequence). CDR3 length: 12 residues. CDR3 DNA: TGTGCCTGGAGTGCTCCGGGGCAGCCCCAGCATTTT. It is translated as CAWSAPGQPQHF.

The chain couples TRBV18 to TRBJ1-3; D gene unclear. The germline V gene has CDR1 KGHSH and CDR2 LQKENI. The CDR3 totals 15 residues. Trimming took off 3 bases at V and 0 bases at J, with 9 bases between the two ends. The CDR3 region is CASSPEKDSGNTIYF. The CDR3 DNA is TGTGCCAGCTCACCCGAGAAAGACTCTGGAAACACCATATATTTT.

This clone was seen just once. The CDR3 DNA follows: TGTGCCAGCAGAAACAGGGGCGGCTATGGCTACACCTTC. Translating it yields CASRNRGGYGYTF. This chain connects TRBV2 to TRBJ1-2, with 7 bases matching TRBD1. The CDR3 contains 13 residues. The V segment lost 6 bases and the J segment 4 bases; nucleotides outside the gene matches: 5. Germline values: CDR1 SNHLY, CDR2 FYNNEI.

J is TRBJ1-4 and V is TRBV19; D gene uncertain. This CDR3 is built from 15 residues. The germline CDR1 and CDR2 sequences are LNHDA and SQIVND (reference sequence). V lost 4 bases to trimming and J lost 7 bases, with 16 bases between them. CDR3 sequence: CASSTPAGRAEKLFF. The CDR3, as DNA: TGTGCCAGTAGTACCCCGGCCGGGCGGGCTGAAAAACTGTTTTTT.